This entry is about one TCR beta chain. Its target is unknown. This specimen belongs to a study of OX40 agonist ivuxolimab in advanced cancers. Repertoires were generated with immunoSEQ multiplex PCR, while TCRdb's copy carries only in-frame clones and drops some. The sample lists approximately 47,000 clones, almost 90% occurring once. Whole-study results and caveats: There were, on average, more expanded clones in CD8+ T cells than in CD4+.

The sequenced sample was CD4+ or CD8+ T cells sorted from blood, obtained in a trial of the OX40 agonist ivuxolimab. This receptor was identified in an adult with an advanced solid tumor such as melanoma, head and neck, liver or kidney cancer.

The CDR3 is CASSQDPAGGTVTEAFF. The CDR3 region has the DNA TGCGCCAGCAGCCAAGACCCGGCAGGTGGGACGGTAACTGAAGCTTTCTTT. This chain uses TRBV4-3 with TRBJ1-1; D is perhaps TRBD1 (5 bases). Germline V gene sequence: CDR1 LGHNA, CDR2 YSLEER. The CDR3 is made up of 17 amino acids. V lost 0 bases to trimming and J lost 5 bases, with 19 bases between them.